This T cell receptor beta chain was sequenced in a study of cytomegalovirus exposure and HLA in healthy donors. This clone was seen more than once but under ten times. The junction departs from the called germline gene at one end, perhaps through a read error. This PCR relied on a set of 60 Vbeta primers and 13 Jbeta primers. The assay was immunoSEQ multiplex PCR, and TCRdb's table has in-frame clones only and misses some. The sample yields 110,000 to 150,000 clones, roughly 10% seen once. This clonotype originated in a man aged 50 or older in good health and CMV-seronegative. Sequenced input: PBMCs.

The CDR3 protein is CASSLNEKLFF. The CDR3 DNA is TGTGCTAGCAGCCTGAATGAAAAACTGTTTTTT. V usage is TRBV7-7 and J usage is TRBJ1-4; no clear D. Per germline, CDR1 SSHAT and CDR2 FNYEAQ (reference sequence). The CDR3 covers 11 residues.